This is a list of T cell receptor beta chains from one sample in a study of blood T cell repertoires in COVID-19. TCRdb's copy holds only in-frame clones and misses some; the assay was immunoSEQ multiplex PCR. The sample has 350,000 to 450,000 clones; just under 90% are singletons. Sequencing was carried out using PBMCs or T cells enriched from blood (not recorded which). The origin of the receptors is a woman under 40 who had recovered from COVID-19. The CDR3 runs from the conserved cysteine through the conserved F or W. A D gene is named only where the DNA matches it firmly. Some rows have no size entry. The others give once, few or many, or a class for an expanded clone.

clone_size	v_call	j_call	d_call	cdr3_nt	cdr3_aa
many	TRBV3-1/TRBV3-2	TRBJ2-7	TRBD2	TGTGCCAGCAGCATCCGTGGTAGCGGGAGCTACGAGCAGTACTTC	CASSIRGSGSYEQYF
NA	TRBV30	TRBJ2-7	NA	TGTGCCTGGAAGTCTCCCCAGGGGCGCGAGCAGTACTTC	CAWKSPQGREQYF
NA	TRBV27	TRBJ2-7	TRBD2	TGTGCCAGCAGTCCGCCCGTAGCGGGGGGGACCTACGAGCAGTACTTC	CASSPPVAGGTYEQYF
NA	TRBV9	TRBJ1-2	TRBD1	TGTGCCAGCAGCGTTGCCGGGACAGGGGGACGTGGCTACACCTTC	CASSVAGTGGRGYTF
NA	TRBV13	TRBJ2-7	NA	TGTGCCAGCAGCTTAGGGGCAGGGGAGTACGAGCAGTACTTC	CASSLGAGEYEQYF
NA	TRBV18	TRBJ1-1	NA	TGTGCCAGCTCACCAGGTGAGGGAAACACTGAAGCTTTCTTT	CASSPGEGNTEAFF
NA	TRBV7-2	TRBJ1-2	NA	TGTGCCAGCAGCTTATCACAGGCCGTCAACTATGGCTACACCTTC	CASSLSQAVNYGYTF
NA	TRBV28	TRBJ2-3	NA	TGTGCCAGCAGGACCAGAGGGCTGGCAGATACGCAGTATTTT	CASRTRGLADTQYF
NA	TRBV12-3/TRBV12-4	TRBJ1-1	NA	TGTGCCAGCAGTCCCGATGAGGTCACTGAAGCTTTCTTT	CASSPDEVTEAFF
NA	TRBV24-1	TRBJ2-5	TRBD2	TGTGCCACCAGTGATTTAGCAGCTAGCGGGAGAGAGGAGACCCAGTACTTC	CATSDLAASGREETQYF
NA	TRBV6-5	TRBJ1-1	NA	TGTGCCAGCCAAAGGGGTGTTATCACTGAAGCTTTCTTT	CASQRGVITEAFF
NA	TRBV4-1	TRBJ2-2	TRBD2	TGCGCCAGCAGCCACTTCTGGACTAGCGGAGTCACCGGGGAGCTGTTTTTT	CASSHFWTSGVTGELFF
once	TRBV19	TRBJ1-1	NA	TGTGCCAGTAGGTGGGGCGCCGCGGGGGTCACTGAAGCTTTCTTT	CASRWGAAGVTEAFF
once	TRBV2	TRBJ1-4	NA	TGTGCCAGCAAAATCCTCAGGGGTCAAGAAAAACTGTTTTTT	CASKILRGQEKLFF
NA	TRBV7-2	TRBJ2-7	TRBD1	TGTGCCAGCAGCCCAGACAGGGGGACGGGTCGAAACGAGCAGTACTTC	CASSPDRGTGRNEQYF
once	TRBV2	TRBJ2-7	TRBD1	TGTGCCAGCAGCCTGGGACAGACCTACGAGCAGTACTTC	CASSLGQTYEQYF
NA	TRBV5-1	TRBJ1-6	TRBD1	TGCGCCAGCAGCTTGGGGGTGACAGGGGTGGGTTCACCCCTCCACTTT	CASSLGVTGVGSPLHF
NA	TRBV30	TRBJ1-6	TRBD1	TGTGCCTGGAGTATGGGACAGGGCAATTCACCCCTCCACTTT	CAWSMGQGNSPLHF
NA	TRBV6-5	TRBJ1-6	NA	TGTGCCAGCAGTTACGGAGGAACCTATAATTCACCCCTCCACTTT	CASSYGGTYNSPLHF
NA	TRBV6-2/TRBV6-3	TRBJ1-6	NA	TGTGCCAGCAGTTACGTTATCGGTACGGTCAATTCACCCCTCCACTTT	CASSYVIGTVNSPLHF
NA	TRBV5-6	TRBJ2-1	NA	TGTGCCAGCACCCTATCCGGGGAGCGCAATGAGCAGTTCTTC	CASTLSGERNEQFF
NA	TRBV15	TRBJ1-6	NA	TGTGCCACCAGCAGTACGGCAGGGTGGAATTCACCCCTCCACTTT	CATSSTAGWNSPLHF
NA	TRBV6-6	TRBJ1-2	NA	TGTGCCAGCAGTTATTTCGAATGGCGGGACTTGACGGGCTACACCTTC	CASSYFEWRDLTGYTF
NA	TRBV19	TRBJ2-7	TRBD1	TGTGCCAGCAGTTCTGGGGACAGGACACCCTACGAGCAGTACTTC	CASSSGDRTPYEQYF
NA	TRBV7-3	TRBJ2-1	NA	TGTGCCAGCAGCTTAACGGGGGGATGGGATGAGCAGTTCTTC	CASSLTGGWDEQFF
NA	TRBV12-5	TRBJ2-3	NA	TGTGCTATAGGGGCTATCAGAGATACGCAGTATTTT	CAIGAIRDTQYF
NA	TRBV24-1	TRBJ2-2	NA	TGTGCCACCAGTGATAACCAAAAACGAGGCTCCACCGGGGAGCTGTTTTTT	CATSDNQKRGSTGELFF
NA	TRBV11-2	TRBJ2-1	NA	TGTGCCAGCAGCTTAGTGCAGGGATGGCATGAGCAGTTCTTC	CASSLVQGWHEQFF
NA	TRBV3-1/TRBV3-2	TRBJ1-2	TRBD1	TGTGCCAGCAGCCCAAGGACAGGGTGGTATGGCTACACCTTC	CASSPRTGWYGYTF
NA	TRBV7-8	TRBJ1-6	NA	TGTGCCAGCAGCTTACAGGCCGTTGATTCACCCCTCCACTTT	CASSLQAVDSPLHF
NA	TRBV9	TRBJ2-1	NA	TGTGCCAGCAGCTATACAGGGCATGAGCAGTTCTTC	CASSYTGHEQFF
once	TRBV3-1/TRBV3-2	TRBJ1-2	NA	TGTGCCAGCAGCCAAGGTGTCGGGGGGGATTATGGCTACACCTTC	CASSQGVGGDYGYTF
NA	TRBV27	TRBJ1-5	NA	TGTGCCAGCAGCGTCTACTATAGGAGCAATCAGCCCCAGCATTTT	CASSVYYRSNQPQHF
NA	TRBV10-3	TRBJ1-2	NA	TGTGCCATCAGTGAGCAGTTTGGGCAGAACTATGGCTACACCTTC	CAISEQFGQNYGYTF
once	TRBV2	TRBJ1-6	NA	TGTGCCAGCAGGGAACAGTCCCGGAGTTTACCCCTCCACTTT	CASREQSRSLPLHF
NA	TRBV7-2	TRBJ1-5	NA	TGTGCCAGCAGCTTTGGGAGGGATCAGCCCCAGCATTTT	CASSFGRDQPQHF
NA	TRBV4-1	TRBJ1-5	NA	TGCGCCAGCAGCCAGGGCCCCGTCCGGGGGAATCAGCCCCAGCATTTT	CASSQGPVRGNQPQHF
NA	TRBV5-1	TRBJ2-3	TRBD2	TGCGCCAGCAGCTTATGGGCTAGCGGGAGTTCAGATACGCAGTATTTT	CASSLWASGSSDTQYF
NA	TRBV9	TRBJ1-2	NA	TGTGCCAGCAGCGCGCTGGGGGGTAGCTATGGCTACACCTTC	CASSALGGSYGYTF
NA	TRBV29-1	TRBJ2-7	TRBD1	TGCAGCGCCTCCAGGACAGGGACCAACGAGCAGTACTTC	CSASRTGTNEQYF
NA	TRBV7-9	TRBJ1-4	NA	TGTGCCAGCAGCTTAGCGGGGGGGAATACTAATGAAAAACTGTTTTTT	CASSLAGGNTNEKLFF
once	TRBV4-3	TRBJ1-2	NA	TGCGCCAGCAGCCAAGATAGTACAGGGCTTATTTATGGCTACACCTTC	CASSQDSTGLIYGYTF
NA	TRBV18	TRBJ2-2	TRBD1	TGTGCCAGCTCACCTCTACCGGGACAGGGGTACACCGGGGAGCTGTTTTTT	CASSPLPGQGYTGELFF
once	TRBV27	TRBJ2-7	TRBD2	TGTGCCAGCAGTCCCCTGACTAGCGCCAATAGTTTCTCCTACGAGCAGTACTTC	CASSPLTSANSFSYEQYF
NA	TRBV14	TRBJ1-1	NA	TGTGCCAGCAGCCAAGTCAGGGGTCTCTCTCAAATGAACACTGAAGCTTTCTTT	CASSQVRGLSQMNTEAFF
NA	TRBV6-6	TRBJ2-7	TRBD2	TGTGCCAGCAGTCCCGGGACTAGCGGGTTTTACGAGCAGTACTTC	CASSPGTSGFYEQYF
NA	TRBV28	TRBJ2-3	NA	TGTGCCAGCAGTTCCCCGCCTTTGAGCGATACGCAGTATTTT	CASSSPPLSDTQYF
NA	TRBV11-1	TRBJ2-7	TRBD1	TGTGCCAGCAGCACCGACAGGGGCCACGAGCAGTACTTC	CASSTDRGHEQYF
NA	TRBV27	TRBJ2-1	NA	TGTGCCAGCACTAAAGGAGGCAATGAGCAGTTCTTC	CASTKGGNEQFF
once	TRBV5-6	TRBJ1-1	TRBD1	TGTGCCAGCAGCTTACTCGACAGGGCCATTGAAGCTTTCTTT	CASSLLDRAIEAFF
NA	TRBV6-2/TRBV6-3	TRBJ2-2	NA	TGTGCCAGCAGTTTCGGCGAGGGAGAGACCGGGGAGCTGTTTTTT	CASSFGEGETGELFF
few	TRBV11-2	TRBJ1-2	TRBD1	TGTGCCAGCAGCCCCAGGACAGGGGGTCCTCTTTGGAGCTACACCTTC	CASSPRTGGPLWSYTF
NA	TRBV4-2	TRBJ1-4	TRBD1	TGTGCCAGCAGCCACCCGACAGGGACGCATGAAAAACTGTTTTTT	CASSHPTGTHEKLFF